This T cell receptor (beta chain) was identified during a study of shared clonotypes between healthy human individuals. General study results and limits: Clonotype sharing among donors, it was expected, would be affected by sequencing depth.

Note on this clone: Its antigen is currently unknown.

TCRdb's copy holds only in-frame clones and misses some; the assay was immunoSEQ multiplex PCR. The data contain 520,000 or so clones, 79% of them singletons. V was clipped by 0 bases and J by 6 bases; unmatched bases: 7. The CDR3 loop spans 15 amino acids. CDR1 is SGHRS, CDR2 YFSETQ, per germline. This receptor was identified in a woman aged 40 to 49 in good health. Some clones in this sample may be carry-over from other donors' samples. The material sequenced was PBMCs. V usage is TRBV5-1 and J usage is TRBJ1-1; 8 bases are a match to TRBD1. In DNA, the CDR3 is TGCGCCAGCAGCTTGGCGGGCGACAGGGGATCTGAAGCTTTCTTT. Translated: CASSLAGDRGSEAFF. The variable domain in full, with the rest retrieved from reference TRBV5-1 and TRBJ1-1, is KAGVTQTPRYLIKTRGQQVTLSCSPISGHRSVSWYQQTPGQGLQFLFEYFSETQRNKGNFPGRFSGRQFSNSRSEMNVSTLELGDSALYLCASSLAGDRGSEAFFGQGTRLTVV.